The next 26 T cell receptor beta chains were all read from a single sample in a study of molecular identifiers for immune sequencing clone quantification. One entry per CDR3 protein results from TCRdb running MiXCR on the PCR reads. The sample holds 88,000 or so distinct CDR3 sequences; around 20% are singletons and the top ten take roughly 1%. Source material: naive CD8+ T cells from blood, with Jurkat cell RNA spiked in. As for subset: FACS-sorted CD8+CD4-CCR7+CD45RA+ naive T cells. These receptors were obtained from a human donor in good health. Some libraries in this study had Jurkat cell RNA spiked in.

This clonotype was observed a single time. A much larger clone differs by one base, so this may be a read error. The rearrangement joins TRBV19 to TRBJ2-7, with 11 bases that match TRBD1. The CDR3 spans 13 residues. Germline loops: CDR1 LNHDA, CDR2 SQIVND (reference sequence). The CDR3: CASGDRGTYERYF. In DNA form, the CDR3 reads TGTGCCAGTGGGGACAGGGGGACCTACGAGCGGTACTTC.

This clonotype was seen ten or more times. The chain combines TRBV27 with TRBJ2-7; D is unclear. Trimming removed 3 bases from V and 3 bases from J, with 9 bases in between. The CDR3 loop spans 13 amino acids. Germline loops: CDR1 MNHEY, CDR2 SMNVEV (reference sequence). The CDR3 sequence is CASSFRSRYEQYF. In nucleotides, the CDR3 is TGTGCCAGCAGTTTTCGGTCCCGCTACGAGCAGTACTTC.

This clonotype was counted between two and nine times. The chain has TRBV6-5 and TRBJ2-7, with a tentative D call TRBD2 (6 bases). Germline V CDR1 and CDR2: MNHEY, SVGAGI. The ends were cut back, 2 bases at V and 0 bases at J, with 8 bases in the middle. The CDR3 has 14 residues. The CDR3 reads CASSYGGASYEQYF. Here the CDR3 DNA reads TGTGCCAGCAGTTACGGCGGGGCCTCCTACGAGCAGTACTTC.

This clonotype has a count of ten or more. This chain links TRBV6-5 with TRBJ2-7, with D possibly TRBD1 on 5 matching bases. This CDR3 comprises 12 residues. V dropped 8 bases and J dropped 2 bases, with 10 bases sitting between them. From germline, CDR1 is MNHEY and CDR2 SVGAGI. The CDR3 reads CASQGGPYEQYF. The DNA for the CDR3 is TGTGCCAGCCAGGGCGGCCCCTACGAGCAGTACTTC.

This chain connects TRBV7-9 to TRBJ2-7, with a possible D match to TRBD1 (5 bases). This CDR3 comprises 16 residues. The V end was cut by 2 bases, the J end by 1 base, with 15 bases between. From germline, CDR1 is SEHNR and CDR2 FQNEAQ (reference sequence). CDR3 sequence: CASSLTVTAGSYEQYF. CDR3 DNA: TGTGCCAGCAGCTTAACCGTGACAGCCGGATCCTACGAGCAGTACTTC.

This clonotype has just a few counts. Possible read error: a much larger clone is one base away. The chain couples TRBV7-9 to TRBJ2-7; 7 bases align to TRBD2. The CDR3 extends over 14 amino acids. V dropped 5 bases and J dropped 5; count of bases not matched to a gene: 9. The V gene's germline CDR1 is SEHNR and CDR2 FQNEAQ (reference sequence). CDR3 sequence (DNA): TGTGCCAGCAGCCAGGGCACGGGAGGCCACGAGCAGTACTTC. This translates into CASSQGTGGHEQYF.

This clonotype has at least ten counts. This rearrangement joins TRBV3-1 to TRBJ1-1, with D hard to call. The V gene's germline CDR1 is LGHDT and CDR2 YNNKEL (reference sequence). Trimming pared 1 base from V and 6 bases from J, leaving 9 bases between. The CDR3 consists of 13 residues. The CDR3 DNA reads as TGTGCCAGCAGCCAAGTTGAGAAAGCTGAAGCTTTCTTT. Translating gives CASSQVEKAEAFF.

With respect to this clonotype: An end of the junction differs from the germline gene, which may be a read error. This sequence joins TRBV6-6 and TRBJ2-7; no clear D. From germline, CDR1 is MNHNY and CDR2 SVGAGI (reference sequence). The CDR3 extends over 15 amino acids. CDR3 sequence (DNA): TGTGCCCGCAGTTACTCTTTCTACGGTACCTACGAGCAGTACTTC. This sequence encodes CARSYSFYGTYEQYF.

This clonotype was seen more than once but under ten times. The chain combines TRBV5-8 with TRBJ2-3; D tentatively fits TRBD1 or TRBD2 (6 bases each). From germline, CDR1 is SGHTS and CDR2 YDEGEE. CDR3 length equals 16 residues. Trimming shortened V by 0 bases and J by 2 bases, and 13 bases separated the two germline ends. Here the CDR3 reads CASSLGLRGATDTQYF. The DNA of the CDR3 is TGTGCCAGCAGCTTGGGGCTAAGGGGGGCCACAGATACGCAGTATTTT.

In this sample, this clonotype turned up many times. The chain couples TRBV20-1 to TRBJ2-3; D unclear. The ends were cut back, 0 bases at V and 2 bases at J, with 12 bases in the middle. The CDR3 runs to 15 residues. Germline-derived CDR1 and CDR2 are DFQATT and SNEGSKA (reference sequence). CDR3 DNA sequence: TGCAGTGCTAGAGATAGTCATGACAACACAGATACGCAGTATTTT. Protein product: CSARDSHDNTDTQYF.

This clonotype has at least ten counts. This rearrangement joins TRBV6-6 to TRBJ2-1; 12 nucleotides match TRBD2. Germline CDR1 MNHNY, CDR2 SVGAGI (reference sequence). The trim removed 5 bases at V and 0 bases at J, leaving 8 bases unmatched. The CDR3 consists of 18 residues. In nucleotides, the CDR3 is TGTGCCAGCAGTCCCTGGACTAGCGGGATCAGCTCCTACAATGAGCAGTTCTTC. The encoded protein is CASSPWTSGISSYNEQFF.

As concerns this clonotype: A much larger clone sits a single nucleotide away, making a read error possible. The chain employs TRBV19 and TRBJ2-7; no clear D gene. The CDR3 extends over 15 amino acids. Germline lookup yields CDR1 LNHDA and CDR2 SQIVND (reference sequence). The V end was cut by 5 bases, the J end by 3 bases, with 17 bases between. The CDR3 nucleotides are TGTGCCAGTAGTTCTATGGCGGATCCGAACTACGAGCAGTACTTC. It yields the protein CASSSMADPNYEQYF.

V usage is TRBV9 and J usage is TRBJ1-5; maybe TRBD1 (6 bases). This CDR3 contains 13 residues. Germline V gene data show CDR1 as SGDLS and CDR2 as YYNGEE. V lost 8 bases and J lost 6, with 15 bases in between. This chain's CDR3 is CASSKGGGQPQHF. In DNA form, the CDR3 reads TGTGCCAGTTCAAAGGGGGGTGGTCAGCCCCAGCATTTT. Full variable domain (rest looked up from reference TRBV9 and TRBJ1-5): DSGVTQTPKHLITATGQRVTLRCSPRSGDLSVYWYQQSLDQGLQFLIQYYNGEERAKGNILERFSAQQFPDLHSELNLSSLELGDSALYFCASSKGGGQPQHFGDGTRLSIL.

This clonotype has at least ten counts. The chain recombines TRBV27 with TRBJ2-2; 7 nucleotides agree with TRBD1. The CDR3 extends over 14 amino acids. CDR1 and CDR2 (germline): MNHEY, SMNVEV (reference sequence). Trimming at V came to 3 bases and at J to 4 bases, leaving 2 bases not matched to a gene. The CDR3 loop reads CASSFGTATGELFF. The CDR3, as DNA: TGTGCCAGCAGTTTCGGGACAGCCACCGGGGAGCTGTTTTTT.

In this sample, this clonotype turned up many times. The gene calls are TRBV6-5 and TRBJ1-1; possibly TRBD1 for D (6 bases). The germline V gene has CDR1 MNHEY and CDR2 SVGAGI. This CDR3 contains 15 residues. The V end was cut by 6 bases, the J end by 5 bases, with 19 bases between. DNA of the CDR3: TGTGCCAGCAGAAGAACACCGGGACAACAAACTGAAGCTTTCTTT. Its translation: CASRRTPGQQTEAFF.

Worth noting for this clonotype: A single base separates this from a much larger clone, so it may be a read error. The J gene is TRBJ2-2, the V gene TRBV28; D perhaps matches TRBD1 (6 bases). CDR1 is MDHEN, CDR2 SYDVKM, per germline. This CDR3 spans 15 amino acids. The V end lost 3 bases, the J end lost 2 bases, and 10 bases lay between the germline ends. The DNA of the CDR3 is TGTGCCAGCAGTTTCCAGGGGCTTAACACCGGGGAGCTGTTTTTT. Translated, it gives CASSFQGLNTGELFF.

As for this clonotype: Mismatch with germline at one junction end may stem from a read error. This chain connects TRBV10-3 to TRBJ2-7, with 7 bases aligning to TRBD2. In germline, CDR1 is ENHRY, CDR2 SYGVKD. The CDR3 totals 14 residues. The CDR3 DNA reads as TGTACCATCAGCGGGGAAGGGACCCTCTTTGAGCAGTACTTC. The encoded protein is CTISGEGTLFEQYF.

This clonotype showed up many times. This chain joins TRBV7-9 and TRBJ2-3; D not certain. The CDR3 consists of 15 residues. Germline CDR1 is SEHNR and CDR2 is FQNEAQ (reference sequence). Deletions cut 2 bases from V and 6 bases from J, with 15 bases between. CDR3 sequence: CASSLPSVELDTQYF. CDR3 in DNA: TGTGCCAGCAGCTTACCCTCAGTGGAACTGGATACGCAGTATTTT. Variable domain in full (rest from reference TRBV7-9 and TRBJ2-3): DTGVSQNPRHKITKRGQNVTFRCDPISEHNRLYWYRQTLGQGPEFLTYFQNEAQLEKSRLLSDRFSAERPKGSFSTLEIQRTEQGDSAMYLCASSLPSVELDTQYFGPGTRLTVL.

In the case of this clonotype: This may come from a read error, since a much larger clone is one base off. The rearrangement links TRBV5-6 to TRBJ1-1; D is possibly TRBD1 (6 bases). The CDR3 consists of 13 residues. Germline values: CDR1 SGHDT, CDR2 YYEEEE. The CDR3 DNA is TGTGCCAGCAGCCTACGGACAGCCTGGGAAGCTTCCTTT. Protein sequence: CASSLRTAWEASF.

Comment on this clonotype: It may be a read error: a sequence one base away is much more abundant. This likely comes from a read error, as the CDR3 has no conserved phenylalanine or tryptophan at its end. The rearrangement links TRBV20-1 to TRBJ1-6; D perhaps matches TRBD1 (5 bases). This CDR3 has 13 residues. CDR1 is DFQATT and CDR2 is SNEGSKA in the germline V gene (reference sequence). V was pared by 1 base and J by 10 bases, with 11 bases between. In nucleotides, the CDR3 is TGCAGTGCTAGAGGTCAGGGCGAATCACCCCTCCACTAT. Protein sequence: CSARGQGESPLHY.

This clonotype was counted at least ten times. In DNA, the CDR3 is TGTGCCAGCAGTTCCGGGACAGGGCACTACGAGCAGTACTTC. Residues: CASSSGTGHYEQYF. This chain links TRBV6-2 or TRBV6-3 with TRBJ2-7; 9 nucleotides match TRBD1. The CDR3 contains 14 residues. The V gene's germline CDR1 is MNHEY and CDR2 SVGEGT. The V gene end was trimmed by 4 bases and the J gene end by 3 bases; junction bases not matched to a gene: 4.

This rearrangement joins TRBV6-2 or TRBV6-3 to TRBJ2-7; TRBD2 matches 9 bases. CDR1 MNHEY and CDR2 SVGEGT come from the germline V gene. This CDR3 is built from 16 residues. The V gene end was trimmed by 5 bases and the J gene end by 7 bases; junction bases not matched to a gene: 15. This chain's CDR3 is CASSTSLSIAGVEQYF. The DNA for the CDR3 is TGTGCCAGCAGTACGTCCCTTTCGATAGCGGGAGTTGAGCAGTACTTC.

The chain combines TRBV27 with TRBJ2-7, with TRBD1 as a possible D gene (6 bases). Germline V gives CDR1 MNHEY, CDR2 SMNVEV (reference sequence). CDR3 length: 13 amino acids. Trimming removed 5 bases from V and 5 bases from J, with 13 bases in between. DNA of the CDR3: TGTGCCAGCAGTCCTCAGGGGTGGCACGAGCAGTACTTC. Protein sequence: CASSPQGWHEQYF.

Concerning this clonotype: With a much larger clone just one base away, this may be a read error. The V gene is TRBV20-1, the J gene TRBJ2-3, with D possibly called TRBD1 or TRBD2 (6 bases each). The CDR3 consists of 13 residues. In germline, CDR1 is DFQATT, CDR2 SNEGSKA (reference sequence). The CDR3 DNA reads TGCAGTGCCCCCGGGGGACATACAGATACGCGGTATTTT. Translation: CSAPGGHTDTRYF.

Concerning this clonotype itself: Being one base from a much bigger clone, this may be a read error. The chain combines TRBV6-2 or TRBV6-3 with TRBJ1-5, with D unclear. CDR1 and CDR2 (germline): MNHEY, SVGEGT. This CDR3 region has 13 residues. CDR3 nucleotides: TGTGCCAGCAGTCACTCCACGGGTCAGCCCCAGCATTTT. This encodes CASSHSTGQPQHF.

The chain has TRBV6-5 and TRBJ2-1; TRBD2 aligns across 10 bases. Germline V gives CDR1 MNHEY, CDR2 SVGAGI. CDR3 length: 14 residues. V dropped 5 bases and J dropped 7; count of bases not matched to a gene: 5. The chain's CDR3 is CASSSGRARNEQFF. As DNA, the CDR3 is TGTGCCAGCAGTAGCGGGAGGGCGAGAAATGAGCAGTTCTTC.